This T cell receptor (beta chain) was identified in a study of vaccination effects on CD4 cells after COVID-19. For the study at large: IL-2 at 9 to 10 IU/ml and peptides at 9.5 to 10 ug/ml were added to cultured PBMC, around 2.2 million per well.

This clone was seen only once. The antigen remains undetermined. Generated by immunoSEQ multiplex PCR, the TCRdb table keeps only in-frame clones and is missing some. Here the sample spans more than 35,000 clones, around 63% being singletons. When about ten days of culture had elapsed, CD4+ T cells were isolated. All vaccine recipients tested negative for nucleocapsid antibodies and had never contracted SARS-CoV-2 infection. A half-medium replacement with IL-2 medium was carried out on days 3 and 7. CDR3 length equals 13 residues. Germline V CDR1 and CDR2: MNHEY, SVGAGI. Trimming cost V 2 bases and J 2 bases, with 7 bases left between them. General study results and limits: There were few convalescent patients in the study and no early post-infection timepoints.

This receptor was obtained from a human donor who received a COVID-19 vaccine. Sequenced material: CD4+ T cells from PBMCs cultured without peptide, taken before COVID-19 vaccination. J is TRBJ2-7 and V is TRBV6-5; D is perhaps TRBD2 (5 bases). CDR3 DNA: TGTGCCAGCAGTTACGAGGGAACCTACGAGCAGTACTTC. Its translation is CASSYEGTYEQYF.